This entry lists 32 T cell receptor beta chains sequenced from one sample in a study of early T cells in non-severe SARS-CoV-2 infection. TCRdb independently ran MiXCR on the 5' RACE reads; one entry per CDR3 protein. This sample has 98,000 or so distinct CDR3 sequences, with around 10% found just once. Sequencing input: whole blood. The receptor source for this set is an adult who was a healthcare worker with PCR-confirmed SARS-CoV-2 infection or an uninfected control (not recorded which).

This clonotype was counted only a few times. The chain employs TRBV6-5 and TRBJ2-5, with D possibly TRBD2 on 6 matching bases. The V end lost 0 bases, the J end lost 4 bases, and 12 bases lay between the germline ends. Looked up from germline, CDR1 is MNHEY and CDR2 is SVGAGI. The CDR3 is 15 amino acids. CDR3 sequence reads: CASSYSRLGGETQYF. The CDR3 nucleotides are TGTGCCAGCAGTTACTCGAGACTAGGCGGAGAGACCCAGTACTTC.

This clonotype was counted between two and nine times. The V gene is TRBV27, the J gene TRBJ1-1; 7 positions agree with TRBD1. Germline V gives CDR1 MNHEY, CDR2 SMNVEV (reference sequence). CDR3 length: 14 residues. V was clipped by 3 bases and J by 5 bases; unmatched bases: 6. Here the CDR3 reads CASSFRGAGTEAFF. CDR3 sequence (DNA): TGTGCCAGCAGTTTCAGGGGGGCAGGGACTGAAGCTTTCTTT.

The rearrangement joins TRBV5-6 to TRBJ1-2; 7 nucleotides match TRBD1. The V and J ends lost 0 bases and 4 bases, in that order; junction bases with no gene match: 6. CDR3 length: 15 residues. Germline V lookup: CDR1 SGHDT, CDR2 YYEEEE. In DNA, the CDR3 is TGTGCCAGCAGCTTGGGTGACAGGGTCGCCTATGGCTACACCTTC. This sequence encodes CASSLGDRVAYGYTF. The full variable domain, completed using reference TRBV5-6 and TRBJ1-2, is DAGVTQSPTHLIKTRGQQVTLRCSPKSGHDTVSWYQQALGQGPQFIFQYYEEEERQRGNFPDRFSGHQFPNYSSELNVNALLLGDSALYLCASSLGDRVAYGYTFGSGTRLTVV.

This clonotype was counted only a few times. This chain joins TRBV2 and TRBJ1-6; possible D gene TRBD1, 6 bases. In germline, CDR1 is SNHLY, CDR2 FYNNEI. Trimming cost V 1 base and J 7 bases, with 8 bases left between them. The CDR3 length is 14 residues. CDR3 nucleotides: TGTGCCAGCAGTGAAGGGACAGAGAATTCACCCCTCCACTTT. Translated, it gives CASSEGTENSPLHF.

J is TRBJ2-7 and V is TRBV12-3 or TRBV12-4; D uncertain. CDR3 length: 11 amino acids. Trimming took off 5 bases at V and 7 bases at J, with 9 bases between the two ends. The CDR3 is CASSELEEQYF. The CDR3 DNA reads TGTGCCAGCAGTGAATTAGAAGAGCAGTACTTC.

CDR3 sequence: CASSPGLEQFF. The CDR3 DNA reads TGTGCCAGCAGCCCGGGACTAGAGCAGTTCTTC. The chain employs TRBV7-9 and TRBJ2-1; 7 nucleotides line up with TRBD2. The V gene's germline CDR1 is SEHNR and CDR2 FQNEAQ (reference sequence). The CDR3 has 11 residues. V dropped 5 bases and J dropped 10; count of bases not matched to a gene: 2.

As regards this clonotype: A read error is possible here, since a much larger clone lies one base away. The CDR3, as DNA: TGTGCCAGCAGCCAAGCGGGCAGCTCCTACAATGAGCAGTTCTTC. Translated, it gives CASSQAGSSYNEQFF. The gene calls are TRBV13 and TRBJ2-1, with D possibly TRBD2 on 6 matching bases. The length of the CDR3 is 15 residues. Germline-derived CDR1 and CDR2 are PRHDT and FYEKMQ (reference sequence). Trimming took 5 bases from V and 0 from J, leaving 11 bases between them.

This clonotype has at least ten counts. The rearrangement links TRBV5-5 to TRBJ1-4, with D perhaps TRBD1 (6 bases). The CDR3 length is 15 residues. CDR1 is SGHKS and CDR2 is YYEKEE in the germline V gene (reference sequence). With 4 bases removed from V and 4 bases from J, the gap between germline ends came to 14 bases. CDR3 bases: TGTGCCAGCAGCAGGATAGGACAGCTTAATGAAAAACTGTTTTTT. This encodes CASSRIGQLNEKLFF.

This clonotype was counted many times. V is TRBV7-2 and J is TRBJ1-2, with TRBD1 identical over 10 bases. Trimming cost V 2 bases and J 6 bases; bases outside gene matches: 3. Germline-derived CDR1 and CDR2 are SGHTA and FQGNSA. CDR3 length: 14 amino acids. The CDR3 DNA reads TGTGCCAGCAGCTTAACAGGACAGGGGGATGGCTACACCTTC. Protein sequence: CASSLTGQGDGYTF.

This clonotype occurred many times. The chain couples TRBV9 to TRBJ2-2; TRBD1 is a possible D gene (6 bases). The CDR3 totals 17 residues. Germline V gene sequence: CDR1 SGDLS, CDR2 YYNGEE. The V gene lost 0 bases and the J gene lost 6 bases, with 18 bases spanning the gap. CDR3 residues: CASSVGGSEGGAGELFF. The DNA of the CDR3 is TGTGCCAGCAGCGTAGGGGGGAGCGAAGGGGGAGCCGGGGAGCTGTTTTTT. The complete variable domain, with remaining parts taken from reference TRBV9 and TRBJ2-2, reads DSGVTQTPKHLITATGQRVTLRCSPRSGDLSVYWYQQSLDQGLQFLIQYYNGEERAKGNILERFSAQQFPDLHSELNLSSLELGDSALYFCASSVGGSEGGAGELFFGEGSRLTVL.

The CDR3 protein is CASSPHRRDRGRENIQYF. The CDR3 bases are TGTGCCAGCAGCCCACACCGCCGGGACAGGGGGCGGGAGAACATTCAGTACTTC. The chain joins TRBV7-3 to TRBJ2-4, with TRBD1 matching over 12 bases. This CDR3 has 18 residues. The germline V gene has CDR1 SGHTA and CDR2 FQGTGA. V trimming: 5 bases; J trimming: 7 bases; junction bases outside the gene matches: 15.

This clonotype was seen many times. The rearrangement uses TRBV5-4 and TRBJ1-2; TRBD1 is a possible D gene (6 bases). The CDR3 is made up of 13 amino acids. The germline gives CDR1 SGHNT, CDR2 YYREEE (reference sequence). Trimming stripped 1 base from V and 6 bases from J, with 10 bases between. CDR3 loop: CASSLRQVHGYTF. In nucleotides, the CDR3 is TGTGCCAGCAGCTTGAGACAGGTACATGGCTACACCTTC.

This clonotype was found many times. The gene calls are TRBV5-1 and TRBJ2-7; D is unclear. From germline, CDR1 is SGHRS and CDR2 YFSETQ. The V end lost 0 bases, the J end lost 2 bases, and 15 bases lay between the germline ends. The CDR3 has 16 residues. The CDR3 DNA follows: TGCGCCAGCAGCTTGGGCTCTCTGGACGGCACCTACGAGCAGTACTTC. It is translated as CASSLGSLDGTYEQYF.

The sample holds a few counts of this clonotype. The chain uses TRBV4-1 and TRBJ1-1, with 7 bases fitting TRBD1. There are 13 residues in the CDR3. The trim removed 5 bases at V and 4 bases at J, leaving 4 bases unmatched. Germline CDR1 MGHRA, CDR2 YSYEKL. As DNA, the CDR3 is TGCGCCAGCAGCGGTGACAGGGCCACTGAAGCTTTCTTT. This gives the protein CASSGDRATEAFF.

The V gene is TRBV29-1, the J gene TRBJ2-5; D unclear. Germline CDR1 reads SQVTM; CDR2 reads ANQGSEA. The CDR3 contains 13 residues. Trimming shortened V by 3 bases and J by 4 bases, and 12 bases separated the two germline ends. The CDR3 DNA sequence: TGCAGCGTTGAGCGCGGCCCGGTAGAGACCCAGTACTTC. It codes for CSVERGPVETQYF.

V usage is TRBV5-1 and J usage is TRBJ1-1; 7 bases are a match to TRBD1. Germline lookup yields CDR1 SGHRS and CDR2 YFSETQ. After removal of 4 bases from V and 4 bases from J, the junction contained 10 bases not matched to a gene. This CDR3 is 15 amino acids long. CDR3 DNA: TGCGCCAGCAGCCTGCTAGGGGGCGGTGTCACTGAAGCTTTCTTT. It codes for CASSLLGGGVTEAFF.

The CDR3 protein is CASSLLWEYEQYF. DNA of the CDR3: TGTGCCAGCAGTTTATTGTGGGAGTACGAGCAGTACTTC. The chain links TRBV27 to TRBJ2-7; TRBD2 might be the D (5 bases). V dropped 1 base and J dropped 4 bases, with 8 bases sitting between them. The CDR3 length is 13 residues. From germline, CDR1 is MNHEY and CDR2 SMNVEV (reference sequence).

The chain joins TRBV7-2 to TRBJ2-1; 10 nucleotides agree with TRBD1. V dropped 1 base and J dropped 0; count of bases not matched to a gene: 6. CDR1 and CDR2 from the germline V gene are SGHTA and FQGNSA. The length of the CDR3 is 18 residues. CDR3 in amino acids: CASSLGDRGLSSYNEQFF. The CDR3 DNA is TGTGCCAGCAGCTTAGGGGACAGGGGCCTTAGCTCCTACAATGAGCAGTTCTTC.

In this sample, this clonotype turned up a few times. V is TRBV7-9 and J is TRBJ1-3; D is unresolved. CDR1 is SEHNR, CDR2 FQNEAQ, per germline (reference sequence). CDR3 length equals 16 residues. Trimming pared 7 bases from V and 0 bases from J, leaving 16 bases between. The CDR3 sequence: CASTSKPGTSGNTIYF. The CDR3 nucleotides are TGTGCCAGCACTTCAAAGCCCGGAACCTCTGGAAACACCATATATTTT. Supplemented by reference TRBV7-9 and TRBJ1-3, the full variable domain reads DTGVSQNPRHKITKRGQNVTFRCDPISEHNRLYWYRQTLGQGPEFLTYFQNEAQLEKSRLLSDRFSAERPKGSFSTLEIQRTEQGDSAMYLCASTSKPGTSGNTIYFGEGSWLTVV.

This rearrangement joins TRBV6-5 to TRBJ2-7; 8 bases are shared with TRBD2. The CDR3 totals 16 residues. The germline gives CDR1 MNHEY, CDR2 SVGAGI. J was trimmed by 6 bases and V by 1 base; bases with no gene match: 11. This CDR3 reads CASSYLAGGPLGEQYF. CDR3 coding DNA: TGTGCCAGCAGTTACTTGGCGGGAGGCCCGTTAGGCGAGCAGTACTTC.

This clonotype was counted between two and nine times. The chain uses TRBV27 and TRBJ2-5; D is undetermined. This CDR3 region has 13 residues. V lost 2 bases to trimming and J lost 4 bases, with 8 bases between them. Germline V CDR1 and CDR2: MNHEY, SMNVEV (reference sequence). CDR3 in DNA: TGTGCCAGCAGTTTAGCTAAGCCAGAGACCCAGTACTTC. As protein: CASSLAKPETQYF.

This clonotype came up many times. The rearrangement joins TRBV27 to TRBJ1-1; 8 nucleotides align to TRBD1. Germline CDR1 reads MNHEY; CDR2 reads SMNVEV (reference sequence). V lost 5 bases and J lost 3; bases outside the gene matches: 14. The CDR3 has 17 amino acids. DNA for the CDR3: TGTGCCAGCAGTCTACTACGGGGCAGGGGGCGCGACACTGAAGCTTTCTTT. Translation: CASSLLRGRGRDTEAFF.

V usage is TRBV28 and J usage is TRBJ2-5, with TRBD2 as a possible D gene (6 bases). With 6 bases removed from V and 10 bases from J, the gap between germline ends came to 18 bases. The CDR3 spans 13 residues. Germline V gives CDR1 MDHEN, CDR2 SYDVKM. The CDR3 DNA reads as TGTGCCAGCAGATCCCAGGGCTGGGAGGACCAGTACTTC. It translates to CASRSQGWEDQYF. The full variable domain, with the rest looked up from reference TRBV28 and TRBJ2-5, is DVKVTQSSRYLVKRTGEKVFLECVQDMDHENMFWYRQDPGLGLRLIYFSYDVKMKEKGDIPEGYSVSREKKERFSLILESASTNQTSMYLCASRSQGWEDQYFGPGTRLLVL.

This clonotype has only a few counts. The chain joins TRBV12-3 or TRBV12-4 to TRBJ1-5; D remains unclear. V dropped 0 bases and J dropped 5 bases, with 5 bases sitting between them. This CDR3 region has 13 residues. CDR3 bases: TGTGCCAGCAGTTTAGCGATGGATCAGCCCCAGCATTTT. It is translated as CASSLAMDQPQHF.

The rearrangement uses TRBV21-1 and TRBJ2-1; TRBD2 reflects the table's D call only, with no check against the DNA. TRBV21-1 is classified as a pseudogene. The CDR3 consists of 15 residues. For the CDR3, the DNA is TGTGCCAGCAGCGCGGGCCGAGGATCCTACAATGAGCAGTTCTTC. As protein: CASSAGRGSYNEQFF.

This clonotype occurred a few times. The rearrangement joins TRBV7-3 to TRBJ1-5, with D possibly TRBD1 on 5 matching bases. Germline V CDR1 and CDR2: SGHTA, FQGTGA. The V end was cut by 10 bases, the J end by 0 bases, with 25 bases between. This CDR3 has 18 amino acids. CDR3 sequence: CATPRGRVAVYSNQPQHF. The DNA of the CDR3 is TGTGCCACCCCGAGGGGAAGAGTTGCGGTTTATAGCAATCAGCCCCAGCATTTT.

The table lists this clonotype with many counts. The V and J genes are TRBV19 and TRBJ1-5, with D unclear. CDR3 size: 13 residues. Trimming stripped 6 bases from V and 2 bases from J, with 8 bases between. Germline V gene data show CDR1 as LNHDA and CDR2 as SQIVND (reference sequence). The CDR3 region is CASSRQGNQPQHF. CDR3 DNA: TGTGCCAGTAGCCGGCAGGGCAATCAGCCCCAGCATTTT.

The chain employs TRBV20-1 and TRBJ2-3; 8 nucleotides agree with TRBD1. This CDR3 region has 15 residues. V gave up 5 bases and J gave up 1 base; unmatched junction bases: 8. Germline CDR1 and CDR2: DFQATT and SNEGSKA (reference sequence). The CDR3 region has the DNA TGCAGTGCTCTCTCAGGGGGCGCGGGCACAGATACGCAGTATTTT. It specifies CSALSGGAGTDTQYF.

This clonotype showed up just a few times. The chain uses TRBV24-1 and TRBJ1-5, with 10 bases fitting TRBD1. Germline CDR1 is KGHDR and CDR2 is SFDVKD. This CDR3 spans 19 amino acids. Trimming removed 5 bases from V and 2 bases from J; junction bases left unmatched: 14. CDR3 loop: CATSGDRDRGGLGNQPQHF. DNA for the CDR3: TGTGCCACCAGTGGGGACCGGGACAGGGGAGGTCTTGGCAATCAGCCCCAGCATTTT.

A few counts support this clonotype. The chain has TRBV20-1 and TRBJ1-5; 8 bases map to TRBD1. J was trimmed by 1 base and V by 0 bases; bases with no gene match: 8. Germline CDR1 DFQATT, CDR2 SNEGSKA (reference sequence). This CDR3 comprises 17 residues. The CDR3 DNA is TGCAGTGCTAGAGACCCCGGAGGACAGGGAAGCAATCAGCCCCAGCATTTT. As protein: CSARDPGGQGSNQPQHF.

V is TRBV20-1 and J is TRBJ2-3; 9 positions agree with TRBD2. Unmatched junction bases numbered 17, after V lost 5 bases and J lost 11 bases. Germline CDR1 reads DFQATT; CDR2 reads SNEGSKA (reference sequence). This CDR3 region has 15 residues. The CDR3 sequence is CSALIAGEISYGQYF. CDR3 DNA: TGCAGTGCTCTGATAGCGGGAGAGATATCTTATGGGCAGTATTTT.

This clonotype was seen a handful of times. The chain joins TRBV5-5 to TRBJ1-1; maybe TRBD1 (6 bases). The germline V gene encodes CDR1 SGHKS and CDR2 YYEKEE (reference sequence). CDR3 length: 16 residues. V lost 0 bases and J lost 0, with 12 bases in between. CDR3 DNA: TGTGCCAGCAGCTTGGGGACAGATTACATGAACACTGAAGCTTTCTTT. It encodes CASSLGTDYMNTEAFF.